A single sample is the source of the 6 T cell receptor beta chains below, sequenced in a study of blood T cell repertoires in COVID-19 (TCRdb year 2020). Receptors were amplified or captured by the immunoSEQ multiplex PCR assay. Drawn from immuneACCESS, this table holds only the in-frame rearrangements with V and J called that TCRdb kept. Clones are partly lost; checked studies trace under half to an unresolved V gene and leave the rest unexplained. The sample profile shows about 280,000 clones; around nine tenths of them were found once. The ten largest clones take up around 1.9% of the sample. The sample consisted of PBMCs or T cells enriched from blood (not recorded which). These receptors were taken from a woman aged 60-75 years who had recovered from COVID-19.

This rearrangement joins TRBV2 to TRBJ2-3; a possible D gene is TRBD2 (5 bases). The V gene lost 6 bases and the J gene lost 3 bases, with 13 bases spanning the gap. Germline CDR1 reads SNHLY; CDR2 reads FYNNEI. CDR3 length: 14 residues. For the CDR3, the DNA is TGTGCCAGCAGGGACGGACTTACAACAGATACGCAGTATTTT. This sequence encodes CASRDGLTTDTQYF. The full variable domain, in which reference TRBV2 and TRBJ2-3 provide the parts outside the CDR3, is EPEVTQTPSHQVTQMGQEVILRCVPISNHLYFYWYRQILGQKVEFLVSFYNNEISEKSEIFDDQFSVERPDGSNFTLKIRSTKLEDSAMYFCASRDGLTTDTQYFGPGTRLTVL.

The J gene is TRBJ2-7, the V gene TRBV3-1 (or the pseudogene TRBV3-2); 12 bases align to TRBD2. Unmatched junction bases numbered 3, after V lost 3 bases and J lost 3 bases. Germline V gives CDR1 LGHDT, CDR2 YNNKEL (reference sequence). The CDR3 is made up of 15 amino acids. The CDR3 is CASSHLAGGFYEQYF. CDR3 DNA: TGTGCCAGCAGCCACCTAGCGGGAGGGTTCTACGAGCAGTACTTC.

The CDR3 sequence: CASSLGPDYYGYTF. The DNA of the CDR3 is TGTGCCAGCAGCTTAGGGCCAGACTACTATGGCTACACCTTC. The chain is built from TRBV11-2 and TRBJ1-2; no reliable D call. The germline gives CDR1 SGHAT, CDR2 FQNNGV. V was trimmed by 1 base and J by 3 bases, leaving 9 bases between them. The CDR3 length is 14 residues.

The genes are TRBV6-5 and TRBJ2-1; D unresolved. V was shortened by 7 bases and J by 4 bases, with 11 bases between the two germline ends. Germline CDR1 is MNHEY and CDR2 is SVGAGI. The CDR3 runs 13 residues. DNA for the CDR3: TGTGCCAGCATTTCCTTTACTTACAATGAGCAGTTCTTC. Translated: CASISFTYNEQFF.

This clone was detected once. The chain employs TRBV3-1 (or the pseudogene TRBV3-2) and TRBJ1-1, with TRBD1 matching 8 bases. This CDR3 is built from 15 residues. V was pared by 2 bases and J by 4 bases, with 6 bases of the junction left unmatched. Germline V CDR1 and CDR2: LGHDT, YNNKEL (reference sequence). CDR3 in amino acids: CASSQSDRGATEAFF. The CDR3 nucleotides are TGTGCCAGCAGCCAATCTGACAGGGGAGCCACTGAAGCTTTCTTT.

The chain carries TRBV5-5 and TRBJ2-3, with D possibly TRBD1 on 5 matching bases. The length of the CDR3 is 16 residues. V lost 1 base and J 0 bases, leaving 12 bases between the germline ends. Per the germline V gene, CDR1 is SGHKS and CDR2 is YYEKEE (reference sequence). The CDR3 reads CASSLPGILSTDTQYF. For the CDR3, the DNA is TGTGCCAGCAGCTTGCCAGGGATCCTTAGCACAGATACGCAGTATTTT.